These T cell receptor beta chains were read from a single sample in a study of PD-L1 blockade in urothelial cancer. Method: immunoSEQ multiplex PCR; TCRdb's copy keeps in-frame clones and lacks some. This table holds 70,000 to 95,000 clones, about four fifths found once. This material consisted of PBMCs, taken around atezolizumab (anti-PD-L1) treatment. These receptors were obtained from a man aged 60 to 69 with urothelial cancer. Both conserved end residues are part of each CDR3. D genes are given only for firm matches. Expanded clones are given a class, and other clones once, few, many or no size at all.

CDR3,DNA,J,V,size,D
CASSYSFSGRIYEQYF,TGTGCCAGCAGTTACTCTTTTAGCGGGAGAATATACGAGCAGTACTTC,TRBJ2-7,TRBV6-6,NA,TRBD2
CACETDRAYGYTF,TGTGCCTGTGAGACCGACAGGGCCTATGGCTACACCTTC,TRBJ1-2,TRBV30,NA,TRBD1
CASSRESSNQPQHF,TGTGCCAGCAGCCGTGAGTCTAGCAATCAGCCCCAGCATTTT,TRBJ1-5,TRBV7-9,NA,NA
CASSLRTGGVSEQYF,TGTGCCAGCAGCCTTCGGACAGGGGGCGTCTCCGAGCAGTACTTC,TRBJ2-7,TRBV7-9,NA,TRBD1
CASRETGTGSAGYTF,TGTGCCAGCAGGGAAACCGGGACAGGGAGTGCTGGCTACACCTTC,TRBJ1-2,TRBV2,NA,TRBD1
CASSRTGLSGELFF,TGTGCCAGCAGCCGGACTGGACTGTCCGGGGAGCTGTTTTTT,TRBJ2-2,TRBV7-9,few,NA
CASSLEGGTGGNEQFF,TGTGCCAGCAGCTTAGAAGGGGGGACAGGGGGGAATGAGCAGTTCTTC,TRBJ2-1,TRBV7-9,once,TRBD1
CASSYRSRTGENEQFF,TGTGCCAGCAGTTACCGGTCCCGGACCGGGGAGAATGAGCAGTTCTTC,TRBJ2-1,TRBV6-5,once,NA
CAWSLPGWKPQHF,TGTGCCTGGAGTCTTCCAGGATGGAAGCCCCAGCATTTT,TRBJ1-5,TRBV30,NA,NA
CASSLGTIETQYF,TGTGCCAGCAGCTTAGGGACTATCGAGACCCAGTACTTC,TRBJ2-5,TRBV7-9,NA,NA
CASSLSGNSYNEQFF,TGTGCCAGCAGCCTGAGCGGGAATTCCTACAATGAGCAGTTCTTC,TRBJ2-1,TRBV7-2,NA,TRBD2
CASSLGQLSYGYTF,TGCGCCAGCAGCCTGGGACAGCTGAGCTATGGCTACACCTTC,TRBJ1-2,TRBV10-2,NA,TRBD1
CASSLDRGQEGTQYF,TGTGCCAGCAGCTTAGACAGGGGGCAAGAAGGTACGCAGTATTTT,TRBJ2-3,TRBV7-8,NA,TRBD1
CASSLGSSFYNEQFF,TGCGCCAGCAGCTTGGGAAGCTCCTTCTACAATGAGCAGTTCTTC,TRBJ2-1,TRBV5-1,NA,NA
CASSSASGGRRETQYF,TGTGCCAGCAGTTCGGCTAGCGGGGGGCGGCGTGAGACCCAGTACTTC,TRBJ2-5,TRBV6-5,NA,TRBD2
CASSPGQGDTGELFF,TGCGCCAGCAGCCCCGGACAGGGGGACACCGGGGAGCTGTTTTTT,TRBJ2-2,TRBV5-1,NA,TRBD1
CASSGRVNTGELFF,TGTGCCAGTAGTGGGCGGGTGAACACCGGGGAGCTGTTTTTT,TRBJ2-2,TRBV19,NA,NA
CASSLTSGRGAFF,TGTGCCAGCAGCTTAACGTCAGGTAGGGGGGCTTTCTTT,TRBJ1-1,TRBV7-9,NA,NA
CATGTGPNTEAFF,TGCGCCACCGGGACAGGGCCGAACACTGAAGCTTTCTTT,TRBJ1-1,TRBV4-1,NA,TRBD1
CAISEGAGVVRETQYF,TGTGCCATCAGTGAGGGGGCGGGAGTGGTGAGAGAGACCCAGTACTTC,TRBJ2-5,TRBV10-3,NA,TRBD2
CASSRGLAGEDTQYF,TGCGCCAGCAGCCGAGGACTAGCGGGGGAAGATACGCAGTATTTT,TRBJ2-3,TRBV5-1,NA,TRBD2
CAWSVRRDTEAFF,TGTGCCTGGAGTGTACGGAGGGACACTGAAGCTTTCTTT,TRBJ1-1,TRBV30,few,NA
CASSRSLGQGYEQYF,TGTGCCAGCAGCCGGAGTCTCGGACAGGGTTACGAGCAGTACTTC,TRBJ2-7,TRBV7-9,NA,TRBD1
CASEGARGTEAFF,TGTGCCAGCGAGGGGGCGCGGGGCACTGAAGCTTTCTTT,TRBJ1-1,TRBV19,NA,TRBD1
CATSSGTGNTGELFF,TGTGCCACCAGCAGCGGGACAGGGAACACCGGGGAGCTGTTTTTT,TRBJ2-2,TRBV15,NA,TRBD1
CASSLSLASYEQYF,TGCGCCAGCAGCTTGTCCTTAGCCTCCTACGAGCAGTACTTC,TRBJ2-7,TRBV5-1,many,NA
CATSSRSGGSDEQFF,TGTGCCACCAGCTCCAGGTCGGGGGGGTCAGATGAGCAGTTCTTC,TRBJ2-1,TRBV15,NA,TRBD2
CASSFWGRSYNSPLHF,TGTGCCAGCAGTTTCTGGGGGCGCTCCTATAATTCACCCCTCCACTTT,TRBJ1-6,TRBV27,few,NA
CASSEQPEGYEQYF,TGCGCCAGCAGTGAGCAACCGGAGGGGTACGAGCAGTACTTC,TRBJ2-7,TRBV10-1,NA,NA
CASSSQTGGPLYGYTF,TGTGCCAGCAGCTCCCAGACAGGGGGCCCGTTATATGGCTACACCTTC,TRBJ1-2,TRBV5-8,NA,TRBD1
CASSLGDTGGDTEAFF,TGCGCCAGCAGCCTAGGGGATACAGGGGGGGACACTGAAGCTTTCTTT,TRBJ1-1,TRBV4-1,NA,TRBD1
CASSSQDGDYEQYF,TGTGCCAGCAGCTCGCAGGACGGGGACTACGAGCAGTACTTC,TRBJ2-7,TRBV7-6,many,NA
CASSQGATGELFF,TGTGCCAGCTCTCAGGGGGCCACCGGGGAGCTGTTTTTT,TRBJ2-2,TRBV10-3,few,TRBD1
CASKGRRGTSPTNEKLFF,TGTGCCAGTAAGGGAAGGCGGGGGACGTCTCCAACTAATGAAAAACTGTTTTTT,TRBJ1-4,TRBV19,NA,NA
CASSLESDTGELFF,TGTGCCAGCAGTTTGGAGTCAGACACCGGGGAGCTGTTTTTT,TRBJ2-2,TRBV27,NA,NA
CASTRGVAYEQYF,TGTGCCAGCACGCGGGGGGTGGCCTACGAGCAGTACTTC,TRBJ2-7,TRBV6-5,NA,TRBD2
CASSEYSGGTDTQYF,TGTGCCAGCAGTGAATATAGCGGGGGCACAGATACGCAGTATTTT,TRBJ2-3,TRBV25-1,few,TRBD2
CASSESNSRRGEKLFF,TGTGCCAGCAGTGAATCAAACTCGCGACGAGGAGAAAAACTGTTTTTT,TRBJ1-4,TRBV25-1,NA,NA
CASGRDRGSEQYF,TGTGCCAGCGGCCGGGACAGGGGATCCGAGCAGTACTTC,TRBJ2-7,TRBV6-5,NA,TRBD1
CASRLGAEFYGYTF,TGTGCCAGCAGGCTGGGGGCGGAATTCTATGGCTACACCTTC,TRBJ1-2,TRBV5-4,NA,NA
CASSPTGTLNQPQHF,TGTGCCAGCAGTCCGACAGGAACTCTCAATCAGCCCCAGCATTTT,TRBJ1-5,TRBV6-5,once,NA
CASQAASASRDEQYF,TGTGCCAGCCAGGCCGCATCCGCGTCGCGAGACGAGCAGTACTTC,TRBJ2-7,TRBV6-5,NA,NA
CAWSAGDLPQHF,TGTGCCTGGAGTGCAGGGGACCTGCCCCAGCATTTT,TRBJ1-5,TRBV30,few,NA
CASSPTAGATTDTQYF,TGTGCCAGTAGTCCCACAGCGGGGGCGACCACAGATACGCAGTATTTT,TRBJ2-3,TRBV19,NA,TRBD2
CASSATGFEAEAFF,TGTGCCAGCAGTGCGACAGGGTTCGAGGCTGAAGCTTTCTTT,TRBJ1-1,TRBV6-6,NA,TRBD1
CAWRQGGWTEAFF,TGTGCCTGGAGACAGGGGGGTTGGACTGAAGCTTTCTTT,TRBJ1-1,TRBV30,few,TRBD1
CASSFWLAGSSYNEQFF,TGTGCCAGCAGCTTCTGGTTAGCGGGAAGCTCCTACAATGAGCAGTTCTTC,TRBJ2-1,TRBV7-2,NA,TRBD2